These T cell receptor beta chains were read from a single sample in a study of blood T cell repertoires in COVID-19. Only in-frame clones appear in the TCRdb table, and some are missing; sequencing was by immunoSEQ multiplex PCR. The sample lists more than 200,000 clones; over 65% were seen once. The specimen sequenced was peripheral blood. These receptors were collected from a woman in her 70s with active or convalescent COVID-19. The CDR3 runs from the conserved cysteine through the conserved F or W. A D gene is named only where the DNA matches it firmly. Not all rows give a size; the values are once, few, many and, for expanded clones, a class.

abundance: .; d_gene: .; v_gene: TRBV30; j_gene: TRBJ1-2; CDR3aa: CAYDPGHSYGYTF
abundance: .; d_gene: .; v_gene: TRBV2; j_gene: TRBJ2-7; CDR3aa: CASTKGVDEQYF
abundance: .; d_gene: TRBD2; v_gene: TRBV28; j_gene: TRBJ2-1; CDR3aa: CGTSGYNEQFF
abundance: few; d_gene: .; v_gene: TRBV7-2; j_gene: TRBJ1-5; CDR3aa: CASSPLGGALEPQHF
abundance: .; d_gene: TRBD1; v_gene: TRBV6-1; j_gene: TRBJ1-1; CDR3aa: CASSENVGTGGWTEAFF
abundance: once; d_gene: TRBD1; v_gene: TRBV27; j_gene: TRBJ2-2; CDR3aa: CASTRTGGTGELFF
abundance: .; d_gene: TRBD1; v_gene: TRBV6-1; j_gene: TRBJ1-5; CDR3aa: CASSDRGQNQPQHF
abundance: .; d_gene: .; v_gene: TRBV7-9; j_gene: TRBJ2-5; CDR3aa: CASSLGGQQETQYF
abundance: .; d_gene: TRBD1; v_gene: TRBV7-9; j_gene: TRBJ1-2; CDR3aa: CASSFRGQGQGYTF
abundance: .; d_gene: TRBD2; v_gene: TRBV5-1; j_gene: TRBJ2-1; CDR3aa: CASSSGLAGEQFF
abundance: .; d_gene: TRBD1; v_gene: TRBV12-5; j_gene: TRBJ1-1; CDR3aa: CASGLPGGPNTEAFF
abundance: .; d_gene: .; v_gene: TRBV2; j_gene: TRBJ1-1; CDR3aa: CASSGQIYTEAFF
abundance: .; d_gene: .; v_gene: TRBV5-1; j_gene: TRBJ1-2; CDR3aa: CASSLEGSNYGYTF
abundance: .; d_gene: .; v_gene: TRBV4-2; j_gene: TRBJ1-2; CDR3aa: CASSQVAMTGGGYGYTF
abundance: .; d_gene: TRBD1; v_gene: TRBV7-2; j_gene: TRBJ2-2; CDR3aa: CASSGRTGGATGELFF
abundance: few; d_gene: .; v_gene: TRBV2; j_gene: TRBJ1-2; CDR3aa: CASSEGEYGYTF
abundance: .; d_gene: .; v_gene: TRBV7-6; j_gene: TRBJ1-5; CDR3aa: CASSLGSRGDQPQHF
abundance: .; d_gene: TRBD1; v_gene: TRBV6-1; j_gene: TRBJ2-2; CDR3aa: CASSEATGAMNTGELFF
abundance: .; d_gene: TRBD2; v_gene: TRBV6-6; j_gene: TRBJ2-1; CDR3aa: CASSQLAGGYNEQFF
abundance: .; d_gene: TRBD2; v_gene: TRBV5-4; j_gene: TRBJ2-3; CDR3aa: CASSLVSGGRGDTQYF
abundance: .; d_gene: TRBD1; v_gene: TRBV7-2; j_gene: TRBJ2-1; CDR3aa: CASISEGGSGTYNEQFF
abundance: few; d_gene: TRBD1; v_gene: TRBV5-1; j_gene: TRBJ2-7; CDR3aa: CASTRQGSTYEQYF
abundance: .; d_gene: TRBD2; v_gene: TRBV2; j_gene: TRBJ2-3; CDR3aa: CASRVQWGGFEDTQYF
abundance: .; d_gene: .; v_gene: TRBV7-2; j_gene: TRBJ2-7; CDR3aa: CASSLANAGTYEQYF
abundance: few; d_gene: TRBD2; v_gene: TRBV4-1; j_gene: TRBJ2-2; CDR3aa: CASSQGLAANTGELFF
abundance: .; d_gene: TRBD1; v_gene: TRBV9; j_gene: TRBJ2-5; CDR3aa: CASSVGGSTGLETQYF
abundance: .; d_gene: .; v_gene: TRBV5-1; j_gene: TRBJ1-2; CDR3aa: CASSSREEGGYTF
abundance: .; d_gene: TRBD2; v_gene: TRBV14; j_gene: TRBJ2-1; CDR3aa: CASSQGGTSGYNEQFF
abundance: once; d_gene: TRBD1; v_gene: TRBV7-2; j_gene: TRBJ2-2; CDR3aa: CASSQGQGSNTGELFF
abundance: .; d_gene: TRBD1; v_gene: TRBV6-2/TRBV6-3; j_gene: TRBJ2-7; CDR3aa: CASSGRTGRSEEQYF
abundance: .; d_gene: TRBD1; v_gene: TRBV9; j_gene: TRBJ2-7; CDR3aa: CASSPRQGINSYEQYF
abundance: few; d_gene: TRBD1; v_gene: TRBV18; j_gene: TRBJ1-5; CDR3aa: CASSGPGTGIWDNQPQHF
abundance: .; d_gene: .; v_gene: TRBV11-1; j_gene: TRBJ1-2; CDR3aa: CASSFPGPPYGYTF
abundance: .; d_gene: TRBD2; v_gene: TRBV11-2; j_gene: TRBJ2-5; CDR3aa: CASSDPRGGETQYF